These 29 T cell receptor beta chains originate from one sample sequenced in a study of shared clonotypes between healthy human individuals. The repertoire was sequenced with immunoSEQ multiplex PCR; TCRdb's copy has only in-frame clones and lacks some. The repertoire has over 2 million clones, 85% to 95% of them found once; the top ten carry approximately 0.13%. The sample taken for sequencing was naive CD4+ T cells sorted from blood. Subset denoted: CD45RA+ positively selected. The receptors come from a man aged 18 to 30 in good health.

The chain recombines TRBV2 with TRBJ2-1; a weak D match, TRBD2 (5 bases). The CDR3 covers 14 residues. Germline-derived CDR1 and CDR2 are SNHLY and FYNNEI. V was pared by 4 bases and J by 6 bases, with 13 bases between. This CDR3 reads CASSGPSTSNEQFF. The CDR3 region has the DNA TGTGCCAGCAGTGGGCCGTCCACTAGCAATGAGCAGTTCTTC.

On this clone: The same CDR3 can be traced to other DNA sequences in this sample. The chain uses TRBV30 and TRBJ1-6; unclear D gene. The CDR3 spans 14 residues. Deletions cut 0 bases from V and 8 bases from J, with 11 bases between. Germline values: CDR1 GTSNPN, CDR2 SVGIG (reference sequence). Written as DNA, the CDR3 is TGTGCCTGGAGTGTAAGGGCCGGGGATTCACCCCTCCACTTT. Translated: CAWSVRAGDSPLHF.

Details on this clone: A read error may account for a junction end that differs from germline. V and J are TRBV5-1 and TRBJ2-2, with a tentative D call TRBD1 (6 bases). CDR1 is SGHRS and CDR2 is YFSETQ in the germline V gene. This CDR3 has 14 amino acids. CDR3 region: CASSWDMNTGELFF. The CDR3 DNA follows: TGCGCCAGCAGCTGGGACATGAACACCGGAGAGCTGTTTTTT.

This rearrangement joins TRBV5-1 to TRBJ2-5; TRBD1 matches at 10 bases. Per the germline V gene, CDR1 is SGHRS and CDR2 is YFSETQ. V lost 4 bases, J lost 0 bases, and 6 bases stayed unmatched. The CDR3 contains 16 residues. CDR3 in amino acids: CASSIAGQGNQETQYF. The CDR3, as DNA: TGCGCCAGCAGCATCGCGGGACAGGGGAACCAAGAGACCCAGTACTTC.

This clone was counted a single time. The CDR3 coding sequence is TGTGCCTGGAGTAGGACAGGGGGCGATCAGCCCCAGCATTTT. This codes for CAWSRTGGDQPQHF. This chain joins TRBV30 and TRBJ1-5, with TRBD1 matching 11 bases. The CDR3 length is 14 residues. Trimming removed 2 bases from V and 5 bases from J; junction bases left unmatched: 2. The germline gives CDR1 GTSNPN, CDR2 SVGIG (reference sequence). Full variable domain (outside the CDR3, taken from reference TRBV30 and TRBJ1-5): SQTIHQWPATLVQPVGSPLSLECTVEGTSNPNLYWYRQAAGRGLQLLFYSVGIGQISSEVPQNLSASRPQDRQFILSSKKLLLSDSGFYLCAWSRTGGDQPQHFGDGTRLSIL.

The V and J genes are TRBV18 and TRBJ2-7; D uncertain. V shed 2 bases and J shed 5 bases, with 13 bases lying between them. CDR1 KGHSH and CDR2 LQKENI come from the germline V gene. The CDR3 has 14 amino acids. CDR3 in DNA: TGTGCCAGCTCACCAGCGGATCGGAGAGACGAGCAGTACTTC. Its protein product is CASSPADRRDEQYF.

The rearrangement uses TRBV6-6 and TRBJ2-1, with 12 bases matching TRBD2. This CDR3 is built from 15 residues. Germline trimming cut 5 bases from V and 9 bases from J; bases unmatched to any gene: 8. CDR1 is MNHNY, CDR2 SVGAGI, per germline (reference sequence). For the CDR3, the DNA is TGTGCCAGCAGTAAGACTAGCGGGAGAATTGGTGAGCAGTTCTTC. Encoded protein: CASSKTSGRIGEQFF.

The V and J genes are TRBV7-2 and TRBJ1-5, with D tentatively TRBD1 (6 bases). The CDR3 contains 15 residues. Trimming shortened V by 2 bases and J by 7 bases, and 15 bases separated the two germline ends. In germline, CDR1 is SGHTA, CDR2 FQGNSA. CDR3 in DNA: TGTGCCAGCAGCTTAACCCCGGGGGCGGGGCAGCCCCAGCATTTT. Protein sequence: CASSLTPGAGQPQHF.

The gene calls are TRBV6-1 and TRBJ2-7; no definite D call. From germline, CDR1 is MNHNS and CDR2 SASEGT. This CDR3 comprises 14 residues. V lost 7 bases to trimming and J lost 3 bases, with 16 bases between them. CDR3 protein: CASTAKEANYEQYF. The CDR3 DNA is TGTGCCAGCACTGCAAAAGAGGCCAACTACGAGCAGTACTTC.

The genes are TRBV6-4 and TRBJ2-1; 7 nucleotides match TRBD2. Trimming took 3 bases from V and 4 from J; bases not matched to a gene: 6. The germline V gene encodes CDR1 MRHNA and CDR2 SNTAGT. The CDR3 is made up of 15 amino acids. The CDR3 is CASSEGSGPYNEQFF. CDR3 nucleotide sequence: TGTGCCAGCAGTGAGGGTAGCGGGCCGTACAATGAGCAGTTCTTC.

This chain joins TRBV28 and TRBJ1-4; 7 nucleotides align to TRBD1. CDR3 size: 15 residues. With 7 bases clipped from V and 4 bases from J, the junction kept 9 bases outside the gene matches. The germline V gene has CDR1 MDHEN and CDR2 SYDVKM. As DNA, the CDR3 is TGTGCCAGCAATGCCCGGGACAGCAGTAATGAAAAACTGTTTTTT. This encodes CASNARDSSNEKLFF.

The chain carries TRBV30 and TRBJ2-7; D gene ambiguous. V was pared by 0 bases and J by 7 bases, with 16 bases between. The CDR3 loop spans 14 amino acids. Germline assignment: CDR1 GTSNPN and CDR2 SVGIG (reference sequence). CDR3 DNA sequence: TGTGCCTGGAGTGTGGGCCCTAGTCTCGTGGAGCAGTACTTC. Translating it yields CAWSVGPSLVEQYF.

On this clone itself: The same CDR3 can be traced to other DNA sequences in this sample. J is TRBJ2-1 and V is TRBV9; D is undetermined. The CDR3 is 15 amino acids. CDR1 is SGDLS and CDR2 is YYNGEE in the germline V gene. V lost 5 bases to trimming and J lost 0 bases, with 12 bases between them. CDR3 amino acids: CASSASGSSYNEQFF. As DNA, the CDR3 is TGTGCCAGCAGTGCCTCAGGTAGCTCCTACAATGAGCAGTTCTTC.

The V gene is TRBV25-1, the J gene TRBJ2-5; 8 nucleotides match TRBD1. CDR1 MGHDK and CDR2 SYGVNS come from the germline V gene. CDR3 size: 15 residues. The ends lost 3 bases at V and 4 bases at J; junction bases unmatched: 7. The CDR3 is CASSDRTGTAETQYF. In DNA, the CDR3 is TGTGCCAGCAGTGACCGGACAGGGACGGCAGAGACCCAGTACTTC.

This clone was seen only once. This chain uses TRBV15 with TRBJ1-4; D perhaps matches TRBD1 (6 bases). The length of the CDR3 is 16 residues. The V and J ends lost 0 bases and 8 bases respectively, with 16 bases between them. From germline, CDR1 is LNHNV and CDR2 YYDKDF (reference sequence). The CDR3 DNA sequence: TGTGCCACCAGCAGAGATCTCGCAGGGGCTAGAGAAAAACTGTTTTTT. It specifies CATSRDLAGAREKLFF.

CDR3 DNA sequence: TGTGCCAGTAGTGAATTAGCGGGGGATGGCGAGCAGTACTTC. Its translation is CASSELAGDGEQYF. V and J are TRBV19 and TRBJ2-7; 9 nucleotides agree with TRBD2. CDR3 length: 14 amino acids. Trimming took 5 bases from V and 6 from J; bases not matched to a gene: 8. Germline V gives CDR1 LNHDA, CDR2 SQIVND (reference sequence).

The chain links TRBV2 to TRBJ2-7; maybe TRBD2 (6 bases). The CDR3 is made up of 11 amino acids. Germline CDR1 reads SNHLY; CDR2 reads FYNNEI. V was cut by 4 bases and J by 6 bases, with 7 bases left in between. CDR3 amino acids: CASSGEVEQYF. For the CDR3, the DNA is TGTGCCAGCAGTGGGGAGGTCGAGCAGTACTTC.

The chain has TRBV15 and TRBJ2-5; TRBD1 or TRBD2 may be the D gene (6 bases each). The CDR3 has 15 amino acids. The germline gives CDR1 LNHNV, CDR2 YYDKDF (reference sequence). V dropped 1 base and J dropped 4 bases, with 13 bases sitting between them. The CDR3 DNA is TGTGCCACCAGCAGAGGCAGTGGGGGGCCAGAGACCCAGTACTTC. As protein: CATSRGSGGPETQYF.

This clone was detected once. The chain carries TRBV6-5 and TRBJ1-5; D is undetermined. Germline lookup yields CDR1 MNHEY and CDR2 SVGAGI. Trimming removed 6 bases from V and 0 bases from J, with 12 bases in between. The CDR3 is made up of 15 amino acids. The CDR3 DNA is TGTGCCAGCAGACCCGGACGGAATAGCAATCAGCCCCAGCATTTT. It yields the protein CASRPGRNSNQPQHF.

The V and J genes are TRBV5-1 and TRBJ2-7, with 9 bases lining up with TRBD1. Germline V CDR1 and CDR2: SGHRS, YFSETQ. V dropped 3 bases and J dropped 6; count of bases not matched to a gene: 13. There are 16 residues in the CDR3. CDR3 amino acids: CASSYEQGAMGGEQYF. The DNA of the CDR3 is TGCGCCAGCAGCTACGAACAGGGGGCTATGGGAGGCGAGCAGTACTTC.

The gene calls are TRBV5-4 and TRBJ2-2; D is undetermined. The CDR3 is 13 amino acids. V lost 6 bases and J lost 4, with 10 bases in between. The V gene's germline CDR1 is SGHNT and CDR2 YYREEE (reference sequence). The CDR3 DNA follows: TGTGCCAGCACAGTGATGGTCACCGGGGAGCTGTTTTTT. This sequence encodes CASTVMVTGELFF.

The rearrangement joins TRBV6-7 to TRBJ1-3; D not resolved. TRBV6-7 is known as an ORF, though its function is uncertain. There are 15 residues in the CDR3. Trimming removed 2 bases at V and 0 bases at J, with 8 bases between. The chain's CDR3 is CASSYRRNSGNTIYF. DNA of the CDR3: TGTGCCAGCAGTTACCGCAGGAACTCTGGAAACACCATATATTTT.

This clone appeared a single time. The V gene is TRBV19, the J gene TRBJ1-3; D might be TRBD1 (5 bases). This CDR3 region has 14 residues. Trimming left V 7 bases short and J 4 bases short, with 14 bases between. Germline lookup yields CDR1 LNHDA and CDR2 SQIVND (reference sequence). This CDR3 reads CASIFRDGGNTIYF. The CDR3 bases are TGTGCCAGTATCTTCCGGGACGGCGGAAACACCATATATTTT.

The chain joins TRBV28 to TRBJ1-2; 9 nucleotides agree with TRBD1. Germline V gene lookup returns CDR1 MDHEN and CDR2 SYDVKM. This CDR3 has 14 amino acids. Trimming at V came to 5 bases and at J to 6 bases, leaving 7 bases not matched to a gene. CDR3 loop: CASSQIQGANGYTF. CDR3 nucleotide sequence: TGTGCCAGCAGTCAAATACAGGGGGCTAATGGCTACACCTTC.

This rearrangement joins TRBV4-1 to TRBJ2-3, with 11 positions matching TRBD2. The CDR3 is 16 residues long. V trimming: 0 bases; J trimming: 6 bases; junction bases outside the gene matches: 5. CDR1 is MGHRA, CDR2 YSYEKL, per germline. The CDR3 spells CASSQDTSGSRDTQYF. CDR3 sequence (DNA): TGCGCCAGCAGCCAAGATACTAGCGGGAGTCGGGATACGCAGTATTTT.

This chain links TRBV6-5 with TRBJ2-2, with no clear D. Trimming took off 4 bases at V and 7 bases at J, with 7 bases between the two ends. Germline assignment: CDR1 MNHEY and CDR2 SVGAGI. This CDR3 is 12 amino acids long. The CDR3 protein is CASSFLGGELFF. The CDR3 DNA follows: TGTGCCAGCAGTTTTCTCGGCGGGGAGCTGTTTTTT.

The chain uses TRBV25-1 and TRBJ2-1; no clear D. The CDR3 loop spans 9 amino acids. Germline CDR1 is MGHDK and CDR2 is SYGVNS. The V end was cut by 7 bases, the J end by 5 bases, with 0 bases between. The CDR3 loop reads CASNNEQFF. CDR3 DNA: TGTGCCAGCAACAATGAGCAGTTCTTC.

The chain employs TRBV28 and TRBJ2-7; D is uncertain. The CDR3 sequence is 13 residues long. With 3 bases removed from V and 0 bases from J, the gap between germline ends came to 6 bases. Germline V CDR1 and CDR2: MDHEN, SYDVKM. The CDR3, as DNA: TGTGCCAGCAGTTTTCCTACCTCCTACGAGCAGTACTTC. Protein sequence: CASSFPTSYEQYF.

V and J are TRBV9 and TRBJ2-1; 8 nucleotides match TRBD1. The CDR3 has 17 residues. J lost 3 bases, V lost 3 bases, and 11 bases had no gene match. In germline, CDR1 is SGDLS, CDR2 YYNGEE. Written as DNA, the CDR3 is TGTGCCAGCAGCGCTCCCCCGGCGACAGGGGACTACAATGAGCAGTTCTTC. Residues: CASSAPPATGDYNEQFF.